This is a list of T cell receptor beta chains from one sample in a study of siplizumab effects on memory and regulatory T cells. The assay was immunoSEQ multiplex PCR, and TCRdb's table has in-frame clones only and misses some. The data contain 50,000 to 70,000 clones, 96% of them singletons. Sequenced: naive CD8+ T cells sorted from blood. Receptors originate from a human donor in good health. The CDR3 runs from the conserved cysteine through the conserved F or W. The D gene is left open where the match is weak. Clone size is shown for a subset of rows, as once, few, many or a class of expanded clone.

j_call: TRBJ2-3; v_call: TRBV10-1; d_call: .; clone_size: .; cdr3_aa: CASSDRLDEPDTQYF; cdr3_nt: TGCGCCAGCAGTGACCGTCTAGATGAGCCAGATACGCAGTATTTT
j_call: TRBJ2-1; v_call: TRBV5-1; d_call: TRBD1; clone_size: .; cdr3_aa: CASSLGTGVHQFF; cdr3_nt: TGCGCCAGCAGCCTCGGGACAGGGGTACACCAGTTCTTC
j_call: TRBJ2-7; v_call: TRBV5-4; d_call: .; clone_size: .; cdr3_aa: CASSPELGVSSYEQYF; cdr3_nt: TGTGCCAGCAGCCCTGAACTGGGGGTAAGCTCCTACGAGCAGTACTTC
j_call: TRBJ2-7; v_call: TRBV9; d_call: .; clone_size: .; cdr3_aa: CASSPPRSYEQYF; cdr3_nt: TGTGCCAGCAGCCCCCCACGCAGCTACGAGCAGTACTTC
j_call: TRBJ2-3; v_call: TRBV4-1; d_call: .; clone_size: .; cdr3_aa: CASSQDNGVTDTQYF; cdr3_nt: TGCGCCAGCAGCCAAGATAATGGGGTCACAGATACGCAGTATTTT
j_call: TRBJ1-2; v_call: TRBV6-4; d_call: .; clone_size: once; cdr3_aa: CATYGTLIGYTF; cdr3_nt: TGTGCCACCTACGGGACACTGATAGGCTACACCTTC
j_call: TRBJ2-7; v_call: TRBV4-1; d_call: TRBD2; clone_size: .; cdr3_aa: CASSPSSGGGVSYEQYF; cdr3_nt: TGCGCCAGCAGCCCTTCGTCGGGCGGGGGGGTTTCCTACGAGCAGTACTTC
j_call: TRBJ2-2; v_call: TRBV5-5; d_call: .; clone_size: .; cdr3_aa: CASSLWGNTGELFF; cdr3_nt: TGTGCCAGCAGCTTATGGGGGAACACCGGGGAGCTGTTTTTT
j_call: TRBJ2-3; v_call: TRBV5-1; d_call: .; clone_size: once; cdr3_aa: CASSLNSITDTQYF; cdr3_nt: TGCGCCAGCAGCTTGAATTCAATCACAGATACGCAGTATTTT
j_call: TRBJ1-5; v_call: TRBV6-6; d_call: TRBD1; clone_size: .; cdr3_aa: CASSYSLTGPNQPQHF; cdr3_nt: TGTGCCAGCAGTTACTCCCTGACAGGGCCCAATCAGCCCCAGCATTTT
j_call: TRBJ2-1; v_call: TRBV19; d_call: .; clone_size: .; cdr3_aa: CATNQGMRNEQFF; cdr3_nt: TGTGCCACTAATCAGGGGATGAGGAATGAGCAGTTCTTC
j_call: TRBJ2-7; v_call: TRBV4-3; d_call: .; clone_size: .; cdr3_aa: CASSQETGLSYEQYF; cdr3_nt: TGCGCCAGCAGCCAAGAGACGGGGCTCTCCTACGAGCAGTACTTC
j_call: TRBJ1-1; v_call: TRBV28; d_call: .; clone_size: .; cdr3_aa: CASSLGETEAFF; cdr3_nt: TGTGCCAGCAGTTTAGGCGAGACTGAAGCTTTCTTT
j_call: TRBJ2-5; v_call: TRBV6-6; d_call: .; clone_size: once; cdr3_aa: CASSPQTVGLPETQYF; cdr3_nt: TGTGCCAGCAGTCCCCAGACAGTTGGGCTCCCAGAGACCCAGTACTTC
j_call: TRBJ1-6; v_call: TRBV4-1; d_call: .; clone_size: .; cdr3_aa: CASSQASRLHF; cdr3_nt: TGCGCCAGCAGCCAAGCGAGTAGGCTCCACTTT
j_call: TRBJ2-6; v_call: TRBV27; d_call: .; clone_size: .; cdr3_aa: CASSFGVPGANVLTF; cdr3_nt: TGTGCCAGCAGTTTTGGGGTTCCTGGGGCCAACGTCCTGACTTTC
j_call: TRBJ2-7; v_call: TRBV7-3; d_call: TRBD1; clone_size: .; cdr3_aa: CASSLRDSYEQYF; cdr3_nt: TGTGCCAGCAGCCTCAGGGACAGCTACGAGCAGTACTTC
j_call: TRBJ2-7; v_call: TRBV4-1; d_call: TRBD2; clone_size: .; cdr3_aa: CASSPQGSGGYEQYF; cdr3_nt: TGCGCCAGCAGCCCTCAGGGTAGCGGGGGGTACGAGCAGTACTTC
j_call: TRBJ2-7; v_call: TRBV5-4; d_call: .; clone_size: .; cdr3_aa: CASSLGQGSSYEQYF; cdr3_nt: TGTGCCAGCAGCTTGGGGCAGGGCAGCTCCTACGAGCAGTACTTC
j_call: TRBJ2-3; v_call: TRBV30; d_call: .; clone_size: .; cdr3_aa: CAGPGTRPDTQYF; cdr3_nt: TGTGCCGGTCCGGGGACCCGCCCAGATACGCAGTATTTT
j_call: TRBJ2-7; v_call: TRBV7-3; d_call: TRBD1; clone_size: .; cdr3_aa: CASSPGTGVEQYF; cdr3_nt: TGTGCCAGCAGCCCCGGGACAGGGGTTGAGCAGTACTTC
j_call: TRBJ1-1; v_call: TRBV19; d_call: .; clone_size: .; cdr3_aa: CASSIVLGGEAFF; cdr3_nt: TGTGCCAGTAGTATAGTCTTAGGCGGTGAAGCTTTCTTT
j_call: TRBJ1-1; v_call: TRBV29-1; d_call: .; clone_size: .; cdr3_aa: CSVGRPLDPMNTEAFF; cdr3_nt: TGCAGCGTTGGAAGACCCCTGGACCCAATGAACACTGAAGCTTTCTTT
j_call: TRBJ2-6; v_call: TRBV9; d_call: .; clone_size: .; cdr3_aa: CASGDSGANVLTF; cdr3_nt: TGTGCCAGTGGGGACTCTGGGGCCAACGTCCTGACTTTC
j_call: TRBJ2-7; v_call: TRBV7-9; d_call: TRBD2; clone_size: once; cdr3_aa: CASSPPGGNEQYF; cdr3_nt: TGTGCCAGCAGCCCCCCGGGAGGGAACGAGCAGTACTTC
j_call: TRBJ1-4; v_call: TRBV4-3; d_call: .; clone_size: once; cdr3_aa: CASSQDWVRANEKLFF; cdr3_nt: TGCGCCAGCAGCCAAGATTGGGTCAGGGCTAATGAAAAACTGTTTTTT
j_call: TRBJ1-6; v_call: TRBV6-1; d_call: .; clone_size: .; cdr3_aa: CATEPTPGNSPLHF; cdr3_nt: TGTGCCACCGAACCCACCCCAGGGAATTCACCCCTCCACTTT
j_call: TRBJ1-1; v_call: TRBV14; d_call: .; clone_size: .; cdr3_aa: CASSQYRTNTEAFF; cdr3_nt: TGTGCCAGCAGCCAATACCGGACGAACACTGAAGCTTTCTTT
j_call: TRBJ2-7; v_call: TRBV5-6; d_call: .; clone_size: .; cdr3_aa: CASSLSDSEQYF; cdr3_nt: TGTGCCAGCAGCTTGTCGGACTCCGAGCAGTACTTC
j_call: TRBJ1-3; v_call: TRBV28; d_call: .; clone_size: .; cdr3_aa: CASSLSSSGNTIYF; cdr3_nt: TGTGCCAGCAGTCTATCGAGCTCTGGAAACACCATATATTTT
j_call: TRBJ2-7; v_call: TRBV6-1; d_call: TRBD1; clone_size: .; cdr3_aa: CASGDSQYEQYF; cdr3_nt: TGTGCCAGCGGGGACAGCCAATACGAGCAGTACTTC
j_call: TRBJ2-1; v_call: TRBV4-3; d_call: .; clone_size: .; cdr3_aa: CASSTRDHYNEQFF; cdr3_nt: TGCGCCAGCAGCACCCGGGACCACTACAATGAGCAGTTCTTC